One TCR beta chain is described in this entry. This record belongs to a study of blood T cell repertoires in COVID-19. As for the study in general: Italy, Spain and the United States were the sources of the convalescent and acute COVID-19 samples. The analysed material was cDNA or gDNA that came from T cells, B-cell-depleted T cells, or PBMCs.

Germline V gives CDR1 SGHRS, CDR2 YFSETQ. The CDR3 totals 13 residues. V dropped 5 bases and J dropped 1; count of bases not matched to a gene: 2. Per the study methods: Amplification of reference gene primers was used by the study to estimate nucleated cell counts. The table came from immunoSEQ multiplex PCR; TCRdb's copy has only in-frame clones and leaves some out. The V and J calls and clone size come from that table; D and trimming were worked out from the DNA. The data hold around 50,000 clones, with around 80% observed a single time. Sequencing used peripheral blood. The V call is TRBV5-1, the J call TRBJ2-7; 8 bases agree with TRBD1. The receptor comes from a woman of 80 years or more with acute or convalescent COVID-19. This CDR3 is CASRGQESYEQYF. The CDR3, as DNA: TGCGCCAGCAGGGGACAGGAATCCTACGAGCAGTACTTC.